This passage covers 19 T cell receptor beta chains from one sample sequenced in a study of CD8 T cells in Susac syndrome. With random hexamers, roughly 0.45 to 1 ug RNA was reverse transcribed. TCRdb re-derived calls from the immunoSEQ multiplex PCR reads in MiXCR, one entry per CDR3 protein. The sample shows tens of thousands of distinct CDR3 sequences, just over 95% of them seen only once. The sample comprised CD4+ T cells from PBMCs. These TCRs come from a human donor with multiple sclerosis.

In DNA form, the CDR3 reads TGTGCCAGCAGTTTTGGGGATAGCAATCAGCCCCAGCATTTT. Residues: CASSFGDSNQPQHF. V usage is TRBV28 and J usage is TRBJ1-5, with unresolved D. V was trimmed by 3 bases and J by 0 bases, leaving 6 bases between them. This CDR3 has 14 amino acids. The V gene's germline CDR1 is MDHEN and CDR2 SYDVKM.

In nucleotides, the CDR3 is TGCAGTGCTAGTAGAGATCATTACTATGGCTACACCTTC. This codes for CSASRDHYYGYTF. V gene TRBV20-1 combines with J gene TRBJ1-2; the D is unclear. Trimming cost V 3 bases and J 3 bases, with 11 bases left between them. CDR1 and CDR2 from the germline V gene are DFQATT and SNEGSKA (reference sequence). The CDR3 runs to 13 residues.

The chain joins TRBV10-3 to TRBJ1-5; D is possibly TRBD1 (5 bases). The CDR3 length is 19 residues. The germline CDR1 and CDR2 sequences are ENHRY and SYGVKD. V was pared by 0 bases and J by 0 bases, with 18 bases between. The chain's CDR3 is CAISESATGPGYSNQPQHF. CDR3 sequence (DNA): TGTGCCATCAGTGAGTCGGCCACAGGCCCGGGGTATAGCAATCAGCCCCAGCATTTT.

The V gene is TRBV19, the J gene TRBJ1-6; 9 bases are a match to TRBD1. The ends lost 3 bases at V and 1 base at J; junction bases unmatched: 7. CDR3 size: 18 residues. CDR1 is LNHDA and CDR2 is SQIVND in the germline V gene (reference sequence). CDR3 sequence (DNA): TGTGCCAGTAGTATGGTCACAGGGGGCACGTCCTATAATTCACCCCTCCACTTT. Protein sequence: CASSMVTGGTSYNSPLHF.

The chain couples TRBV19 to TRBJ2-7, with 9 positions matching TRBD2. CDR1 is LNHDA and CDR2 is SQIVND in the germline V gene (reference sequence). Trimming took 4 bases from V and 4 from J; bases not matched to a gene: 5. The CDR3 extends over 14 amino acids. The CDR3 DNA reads TGTGCCAGTAGTACCAGCGGGGGGACGTACGAGCAGTACTTC. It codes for CASSTSGGTYEQYF.

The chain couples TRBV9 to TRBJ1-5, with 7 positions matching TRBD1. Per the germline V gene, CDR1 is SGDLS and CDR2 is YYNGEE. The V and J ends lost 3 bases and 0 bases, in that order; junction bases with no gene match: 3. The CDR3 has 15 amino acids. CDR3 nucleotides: TGTGCCAGCAGCGGGGGACAGTATAGCAATCAGCCCCAGCATTTT. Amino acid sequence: CASSGGQYSNQPQHF.

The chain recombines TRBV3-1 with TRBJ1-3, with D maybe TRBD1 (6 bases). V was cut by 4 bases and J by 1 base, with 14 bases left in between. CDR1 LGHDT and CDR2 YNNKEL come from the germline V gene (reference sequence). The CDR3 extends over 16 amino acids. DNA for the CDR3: TGTGCCAGCAGCCTCCTAGGGGGGATTTCTGGAAACACCATATATTTT. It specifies CASSLLGGISGNTIYF.

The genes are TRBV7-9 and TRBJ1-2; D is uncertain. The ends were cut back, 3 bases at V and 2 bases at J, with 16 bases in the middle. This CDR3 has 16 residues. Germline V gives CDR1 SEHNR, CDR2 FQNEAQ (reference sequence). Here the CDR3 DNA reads TGTGCCAGCAGCTTCGATCTCCGGCCCACCAACTATGGCTACACCTTC. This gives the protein CASSFDLRPTNYGYTF.

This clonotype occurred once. The CDR3 protein is CSVDEYNTEAFF. DNA for the CDR3: TGCAGCGTTGACGAGTATAACACTGAAGCTTTCTTT. The V gene is TRBV29-1, the J gene TRBJ1-1; D gene ambiguous. V lost 3 bases, J lost 2 bases, and 7 bases lay in between. The CDR3 is 12 residues long. In germline, CDR1 is SQVTM, CDR2 ANQGSEA. Drawing the rest from reference TRBV29-1 and TRBJ1-1, the complete variable domain is SAVISQKPSRDICQRGTSLTIQCQVDSQVTMMFWYRQQPGQSLTLIATANQGSEATYESGFVIDKFPISRPNLTFSTLTVSNMSPEDSSIYLCSVDEYNTEAFFGQGTRLTVV.

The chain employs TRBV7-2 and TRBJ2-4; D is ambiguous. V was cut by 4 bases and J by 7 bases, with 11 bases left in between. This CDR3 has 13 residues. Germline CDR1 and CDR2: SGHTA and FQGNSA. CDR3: CASSSATWNIQYF. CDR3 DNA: TGTGCCAGCAGCTCCGCCACGTGGAACATTCAGTACTTC. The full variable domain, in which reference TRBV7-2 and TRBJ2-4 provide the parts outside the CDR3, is GAGVSQSPSNKVTEKGKDVELRCDPISGHTALYWYRQSLGQGLEFLIYFQGNSAPDKSGLPSDRFSAERTGGSVSTLTIQRTQQEDSAVYLCASSSATWNIQYFGAGTRLSVL.

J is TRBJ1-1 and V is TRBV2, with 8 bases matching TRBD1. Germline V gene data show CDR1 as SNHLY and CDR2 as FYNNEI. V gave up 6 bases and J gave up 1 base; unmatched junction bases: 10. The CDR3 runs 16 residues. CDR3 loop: CASSERTGLGNTEAFF. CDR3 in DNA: TGTGCCAGCAGCGAGAGGACAGGGCTCGGGAACACTGAAGCTTTCTTT.

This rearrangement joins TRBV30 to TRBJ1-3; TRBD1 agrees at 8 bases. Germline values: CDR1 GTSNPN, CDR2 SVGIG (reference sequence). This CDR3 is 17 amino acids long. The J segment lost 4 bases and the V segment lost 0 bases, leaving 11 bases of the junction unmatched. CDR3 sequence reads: CAWSVRDRRFWGNTIYF. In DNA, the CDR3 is TGTGCCTGGAGTGTACGGGACAGGCGTTTCTGGGGAAACACCATATATTTT.

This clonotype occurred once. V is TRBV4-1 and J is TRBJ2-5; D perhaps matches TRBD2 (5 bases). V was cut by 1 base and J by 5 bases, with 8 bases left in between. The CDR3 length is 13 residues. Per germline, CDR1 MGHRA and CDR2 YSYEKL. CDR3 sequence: CASSQAGGETQYF. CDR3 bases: TGCGCCAGCAGCCAAGCTGGCGGGGAGACCCAGTACTTC.

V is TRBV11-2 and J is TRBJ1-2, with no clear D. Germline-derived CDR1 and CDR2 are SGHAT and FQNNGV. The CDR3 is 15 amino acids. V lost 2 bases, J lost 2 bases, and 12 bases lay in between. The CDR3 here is CASSLSSDLNYGYTF. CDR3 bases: TGTGCCAGCAGCTTAAGCAGTGACCTAAACTATGGCTACACCTTC.

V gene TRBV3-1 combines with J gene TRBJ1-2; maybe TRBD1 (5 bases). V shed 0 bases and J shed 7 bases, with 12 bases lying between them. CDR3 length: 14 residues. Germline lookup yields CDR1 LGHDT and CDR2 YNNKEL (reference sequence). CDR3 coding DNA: TGTGCCAGCAGCCAAGATTGGGACCAGAGTGGCTACACCTTC. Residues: CASSQDWDQSGYTF.

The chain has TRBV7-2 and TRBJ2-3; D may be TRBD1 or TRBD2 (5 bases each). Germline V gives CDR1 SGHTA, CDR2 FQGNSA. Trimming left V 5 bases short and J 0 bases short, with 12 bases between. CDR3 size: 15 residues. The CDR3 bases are TGTGCCAGCAGCCGGGACCACCCGAGCACAGATACGCAGTATTTT. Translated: CASSRDHPSTDTQYF.

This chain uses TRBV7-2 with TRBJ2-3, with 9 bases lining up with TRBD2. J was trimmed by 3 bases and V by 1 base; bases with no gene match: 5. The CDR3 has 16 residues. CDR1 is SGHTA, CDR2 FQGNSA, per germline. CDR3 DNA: TGTGCCAGCAGCTTAGTTGGCGGGGGGGCAACAGATACGCAGTATTTT. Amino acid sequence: CASSLVGGGATDTQYF.

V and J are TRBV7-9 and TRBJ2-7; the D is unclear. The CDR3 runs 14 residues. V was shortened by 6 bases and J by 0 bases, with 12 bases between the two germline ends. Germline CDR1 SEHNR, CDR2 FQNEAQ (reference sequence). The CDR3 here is CASSGITSSYEQYF. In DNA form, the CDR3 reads TGTGCCAGCAGTGGAATCACCAGCTCCTACGAGCAGTACTTC.

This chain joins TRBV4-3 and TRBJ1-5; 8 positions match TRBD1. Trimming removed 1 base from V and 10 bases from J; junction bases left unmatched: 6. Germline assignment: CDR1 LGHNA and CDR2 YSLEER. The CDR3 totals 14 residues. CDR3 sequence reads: CASSQGDRTGPQHF. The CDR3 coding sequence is TGCGCCAGCAGCCAAGGGGACAGGACCGGACCCCAGCATTTT.